A single sample gave rise to the 21 T cell receptor beta chains below, sequenced in a study of cytomegalovirus exposure and HLA in healthy donors. Method: immunoSEQ multiplex PCR; TCRdb's copy keeps in-frame clones and lacks some. Among roughly 120,000 clones listed, roughly 83% were seen once. The sample was PBMCs. Source of these receptors: a man aged 18-30 years in good health and CMV-seronegative.

The chain joins TRBV27 to TRBJ2-3; no reliable D call. This CDR3 is 18 amino acids long. Per germline, CDR1 MNHEY and CDR2 SMNVEV (reference sequence). The V gene lost 4 bases and the J gene lost 2 bases, with 22 bases spanning the gap. For the CDR3, the DNA is TGTGCCAGCAGTTCCCCTCCCTGGGCAACCTCGCCCACAGATACGCAGTATTTT. Its translation is CASSSPPWATSPTDTQYF.

V gene TRBV6-1 combines with J gene TRBJ2-3; the match to TRBD2 covers 10 bases. Trimming at V came to 4 bases and at J to 3 bases, leaving 10 bases not matched to a gene. The length of the CDR3 is 17 residues. Germline V CDR1 and CDR2: MNHNS, SASEGT. The CDR3 loop reads CASSARGGSGRTDTQYF. The CDR3 coding sequence is TGTGCCAGCAGTGCCCGTGGGGGTAGCGGGAGGACAGATACGCAGTATTTT.

This chain connects TRBV29-1 to TRBJ1-2; 7 bases line up with TRBD1. Germline CDR1 SQVTM, CDR2 ANQGSEA. With V trimmed by 5 bases and J by 8 bases, 8 bases remained unmatched. The CDR3 loop spans 12 amino acids. CDR3 protein: CSVYLGTEGYTF. The CDR3 region has the DNA TGCAGCGTTTATTTAGGGACAGAGGGCTACACCTTC.

The V gene is TRBV19, the J gene TRBJ1-1; TRBD1 is a possible D gene (6 bases). The CDR3 is made up of 14 amino acids. Germline loops: CDR1 LNHDA, CDR2 SQIVND (reference sequence). The V end lost 5 bases, the J end lost 2 bases, and 12 bases lay between the germline ends. The CDR3 region is CASSLRGANTEAFF. CDR3 sequence (DNA): TGTGCCAGTAGTCTCCGGGGGGCAAACACTGAAGCTTTCTTT.

The chain is built from TRBV7-2 and TRBJ1-5, with D possibly matching TRBD1 (6 bases). The CDR3 covers 16 residues. Germline V gives CDR1 SGHTA, CDR2 FQGNSA. The V gene lost 3 bases and the J gene lost 1 base, with 13 bases spanning the gap. The CDR3 region is CASSLGTPLSNQPQHF. In nucleotides, the CDR3 is TGTGCCAGCAGCTTGGGGACACCCTTAAGCAATCAGCCCCAGCATTTT. The full variable domain, in which reference TRBV7-2 and TRBJ1-5 provide the parts outside the CDR3, is GAGVSQSPSNKVTEKGKDVELRCDPISGHTALYWYRQSLGQGLEFLIYFQGNSAPDKSGLPSDRFSAERTGGSVSTLTIQRTQQEDSAVYLCASSLGTPLSNQPQHFGDGTRLSIL.

The chain links TRBV2 to TRBJ2-1, with TRBD2 as a possible D gene (6 bases). This CDR3 has 13 residues. The V gene's germline CDR1 is SNHLY and CDR2 FYNNEI. The ends were cut back, 4 bases at V and 9 bases at J, with 13 bases in the middle. CDR3 amino acids: CASSGGVGAEQFF. In nucleotides, the CDR3 is TGTGCCAGCAGTGGGGGGGTCGGGGCTGAGCAGTTCTTC.

The sample holds one count of this clone. CDR3 DNA sequence: TGCGCCAGCAGCCCAGGGACAGGGCAGGGGACCCAGTACTTC. It yields the protein CASSPGTGQGTQYF. This chain joins TRBV5-1 and TRBJ2-5, with 9 nucleotides matching TRBD1. The CDR3 has 14 amino acids. Trimming at V came to 4 bases and at J to 7 bases, leaving 8 bases not matched to a gene. CDR1 is SGHRS, CDR2 YFSETQ, per germline.

The V gene is TRBV7-9, the J gene TRBJ2-7; D unresolved. V dropped 7 bases and J dropped 0 bases, with 7 bases sitting between them. The CDR3 has 12 amino acids. Germline V CDR1 and CDR2: SEHNR, FQNEAQ (reference sequence). The CDR3 coding sequence is TGTGCCAGCATCTCGGGCTCCTACGAGCAGTACTTC. Translated: CASISGSYEQYF.

The V and J genes are TRBV10-3 and TRBJ1-1; possibly TRBD1 for D (5 bases). The CDR3 consists of 15 residues. From germline, CDR1 is ENHRY and CDR2 SYGVKD. Trimming removed 3 bases from V and 4 bases from J, with 15 bases in between. CDR3 sequence (DNA): TGTGCCATCAGTGAATCTTTGGGTCAGGGCACTGAAGCTTTCTTT. It translates to CAISESLGQGTEAFF.

The chain combines TRBV5-1 with TRBJ2-3, with 8 bases that match TRBD2. The V and J ends lost 0 bases and 4 bases, in that order; junction bases with no gene match: 7. The CDR3 sequence is 16 residues long. CDR1 and CDR2 (germline): SGHRS, YFSETQ. The CDR3: CASSLVAGGRADTQYF. The CDR3 DNA reads as TGCGCCAGCAGCTTGGTGGCGGGAGGTAGGGCAGATACGCAGTATTTT.

The rearrangement joins TRBV19 to TRBJ1-2, with a tentative D call TRBD1 (6 bases). The CDR3 loop spans 13 amino acids. The germline V gene encodes CDR1 LNHDA and CDR2 SQIVND (reference sequence). Trimming removed 7 bases at V and 4 bases at J, with 13 bases between. The CDR3 here is CASTGHRAYGYTF. CDR3 nucleotides: TGTGCCAGTACCGGACACAGGGCCTATGGCTACACCTTC. Together with reference TRBV19 and TRBJ1-2, the CDR3 gives the full variable domain: DGGITQSPKYLFRKEGQNVTLSCEQNLNHDAMYWYRQDPGQGLRLIYYSQIVNDFQKGDIAEGYSVSREKKESFPLTVTSAQKNPTAFYLCASTGHRAYGYTFGSGTRLTVV.

The chain combines TRBV27 with TRBJ1-5; 7 bases are a match to TRBD1. The CDR3 totals 13 residues. CDR1 is MNHEY and CDR2 is SMNVEV in the germline V gene (reference sequence). Trimming removed 5 bases from V and 4 bases from J; junction bases left unmatched: 2. The CDR3 sequence is CASSGTVNQPQHF. In DNA, the CDR3 is TGTGCCAGCAGTGGGACAGTTAATCAGCCCCAGCATTTT.

The J gene is TRBJ2-2, the V gene TRBV27; weak D call: TRBD1 (5 bases). The germline V gene has CDR1 MNHEY and CDR2 SMNVEV (reference sequence). The CDR3 has 15 amino acids. The V end was cut by 2 bases, the J end by 6 bases, with 13 bases between. CDR3: CASSLRQGGAGELFF. CDR3 sequence (DNA): TGTGCCAGCAGTTTAAGGCAGGGTGGTGCCGGGGAGCTGTTTTTT.

This chain joins TRBV5-1 and TRBJ1-1; 8 bases fit TRBD1. The junction had 3 bases not matched to a gene; V was cut back by 0 bases and J by 5 bases. The CDR3 sequence is 14 residues long. CDR1 and CDR2 from the germline V gene are SGHRS and YFSETQ. CDR3 sequence (DNA): TGCGCCAGCAGCTTGGGACAGGGGTTTACTGAAGCTTTCTTT. Protein product: CASSLGQGFTEAFF.

The V gene is TRBV5-6, the J gene TRBJ1-1; no reliable D call. Trimming took 1 base from V and 3 from J, leaving 7 bases between them. The CDR3 extends over 13 amino acids. Germline-derived CDR1 and CDR2 are SGHDT and YYEEEE. The CDR3 nucleotides read TGTGCCAGCAGCTTGATACGAGACACTGAAGCTTTCTTT. It is translated as CASSLIRDTEAFF.

The rearrangement joins TRBV19 to TRBJ2-7; TRBD2 agrees at 11 bases. The germline gives CDR1 LNHDA, CDR2 SQIVND (reference sequence). The J segment lost 5 bases and the V segment lost 5 bases, leaving 11 bases of the junction unmatched. This CDR3 spans 16 amino acids. The CDR3 loop is CASSLGTSGWTDEQYF. The CDR3 DNA reads as TGTGCCAGTAGTCTCGGGACTAGCGGATGGACCGACGAGCAGTACTTC.

This chain uses TRBV6-1 with TRBJ2-3, with 9 bases fitting TRBD2. V shed 0 bases and J 4 bases; nucleotides not matched to a gene: 8. The CDR3 covers 17 residues. Germline values: CDR1 MNHNS, CDR2 SASEGT. The CDR3 nucleotides are TGTGCCAGCAGTGAAGCCCCTCTAGCGGGGACTGCAGATACGCAGTATTTT. Translating gives CASSEAPLAGTADTQYF.

This clone was counted many times. This chain joins TRBV5-6 and TRBJ2-7; 9 positions agree with TRBD1. The CDR3 spans 13 residues. V was pared by 3 bases and J by 8 bases, with 6 bases of the junction left unmatched. Germline-derived CDR1 and CDR2 are SGHDT and YYEEEE. In DNA, the CDR3 is TGTGCCAGCAGCTCGACAGGGGGAATGCAGCAGTACTTC. Its protein is CASSSTGGMQQYF.

The gene calls are TRBV30 and TRBJ2-5; 11 bases match TRBD2. Trimming removed 4 bases from V and 4 bases from J; junction bases left unmatched: 14. The CDR3 spans 17 residues. In germline, CDR1 is GTSNPN, CDR2 SVGIG (reference sequence). CDR3 DNA sequence: TGTGCCTGGAAGCTTTTAGGTAGCGGGAGGGCCGGAGAGACCCAGTACTTC. Protein product: CAWKLLGSGRAGETQYF.

The V and J genes are TRBV29-1 and TRBJ2-3; a weak D match, TRBD1 (5 bases). The CDR3 sequence is 14 residues long. In germline, CDR1 is SQVTM, CDR2 ANQGSEA. The V gene lost 2 bases and the J gene lost 4 bases, with 13 bases spanning the gap. The CDR3 protein is CSVEKGQSPDTQYF. The CDR3 nucleotides are TGCAGCGTTGAAAAGGGGCAGTCTCCAGATACGCAGTATTTT.

This clone was counted between two and nine times. V and J are TRBV9 and TRBJ2-2, with D possibly matching TRBD1 (6 bases). Germline CDR1 SGDLS, CDR2 YYNGEE. V lost 0 bases, J lost 7 bases, and 10 bases lay in between. The CDR3 covers 14 residues. The CDR3 region has the DNA TGTGCCAGCAGCGTAGTACAGACAGGCGGGGAGCTGTTTTTT. Translation: CASSVVQTGGELFF. The full variable domain, rest sourced from reference TRBV9 and TRBJ2-2, is DSGVTQTPKHLITATGQRVTLRCSPRSGDLSVYWYQQSLDQGLQFLIQYYNGEERAKGNILERFSAQQFPDLHSELNLSSLELGDSALYFCASSVVQTGGELFFGEGSRLTVL.